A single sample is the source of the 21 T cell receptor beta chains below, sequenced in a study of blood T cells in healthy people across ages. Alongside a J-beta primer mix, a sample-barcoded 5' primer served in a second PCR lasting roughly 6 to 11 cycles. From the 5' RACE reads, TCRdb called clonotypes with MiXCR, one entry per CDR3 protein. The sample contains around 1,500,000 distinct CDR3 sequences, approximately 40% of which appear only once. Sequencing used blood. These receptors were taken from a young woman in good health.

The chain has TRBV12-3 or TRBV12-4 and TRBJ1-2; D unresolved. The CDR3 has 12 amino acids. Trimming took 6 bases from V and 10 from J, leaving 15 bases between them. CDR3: CASSDLGVIYTF. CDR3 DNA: TGTGCCAGCAGCGATCTCGGGGTTATCTACACCTTC.

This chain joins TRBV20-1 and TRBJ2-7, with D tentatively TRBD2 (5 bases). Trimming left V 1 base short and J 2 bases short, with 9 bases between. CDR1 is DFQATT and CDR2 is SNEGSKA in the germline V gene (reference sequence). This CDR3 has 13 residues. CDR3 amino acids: CSARASSPYEQYF. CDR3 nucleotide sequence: TGCAGTGCTAGAGCTTCTAGCCCCTACGAGCAGTACTTC.

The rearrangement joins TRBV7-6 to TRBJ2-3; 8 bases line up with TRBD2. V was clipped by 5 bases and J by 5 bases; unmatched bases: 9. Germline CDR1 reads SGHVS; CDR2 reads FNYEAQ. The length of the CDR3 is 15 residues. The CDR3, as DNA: TGTGCCAGCAGCCTGACTAGCGAGACGGTAGATACGCAGTATTTT. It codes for CASSLTSETVDTQYF.

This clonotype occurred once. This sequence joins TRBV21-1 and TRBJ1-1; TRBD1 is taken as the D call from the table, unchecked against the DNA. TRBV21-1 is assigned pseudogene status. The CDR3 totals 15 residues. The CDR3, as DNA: TGTGCCAGCAGCAAAGGGCCAACAGGCGGCACTGAAGCTTTCTTT. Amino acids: CASSKGPTGGTEAFF.

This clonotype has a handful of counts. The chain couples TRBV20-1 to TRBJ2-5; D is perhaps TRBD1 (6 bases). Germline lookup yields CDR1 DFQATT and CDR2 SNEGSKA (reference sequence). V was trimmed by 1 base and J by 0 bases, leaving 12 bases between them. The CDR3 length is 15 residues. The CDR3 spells CSARVGGEYQETQYF. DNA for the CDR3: TGCAGTGCTAGAGTAGGGGGAGAGTACCAAGAGACCCAGTACTTC.

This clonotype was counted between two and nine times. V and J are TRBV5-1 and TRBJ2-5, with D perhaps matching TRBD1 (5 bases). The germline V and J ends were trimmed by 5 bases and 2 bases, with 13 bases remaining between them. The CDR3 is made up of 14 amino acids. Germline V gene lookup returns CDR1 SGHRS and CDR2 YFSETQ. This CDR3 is CASRVGQLQETQYF. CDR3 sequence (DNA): TGCGCCAGCAGGGTTGGACAACTACAAGAGACCCAGTACTTC.

The CDR3 sequence: CASSSGTSGASYEQYF. Written as DNA, the CDR3 is TGTGCCAGCAGTTCCGGGACTAGCGGGGCGTCCTACGAGCAGTACTTC. The chain combines TRBV6-6 with TRBJ2-5; 13 bases line up with TRBD2. The DNA end is a closer match to TRBJ2-7, so the J assignment may be wrong. CDR3 length: 16 amino acids. CDR1 MNHNY and CDR2 SVGAGI come from the germline V gene (reference sequence).

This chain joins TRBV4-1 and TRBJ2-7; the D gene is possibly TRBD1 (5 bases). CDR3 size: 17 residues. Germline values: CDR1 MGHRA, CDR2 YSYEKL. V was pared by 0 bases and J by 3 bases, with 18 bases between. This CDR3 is CASSQDLLSQGGYEQYF. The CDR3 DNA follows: TGCGCCAGCAGCCAAGATCTGCTTTCCCAGGGTGGCTACGAGCAGTACTTC.

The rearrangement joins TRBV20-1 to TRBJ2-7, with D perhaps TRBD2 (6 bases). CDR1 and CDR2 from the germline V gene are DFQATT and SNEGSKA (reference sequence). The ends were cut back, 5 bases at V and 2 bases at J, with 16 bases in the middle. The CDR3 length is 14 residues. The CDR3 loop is CSASTGTAAYEQYF. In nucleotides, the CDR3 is TGCAGTGCTTCCACCGGGACTGCCGCCTACGAGCAGTACTTC.

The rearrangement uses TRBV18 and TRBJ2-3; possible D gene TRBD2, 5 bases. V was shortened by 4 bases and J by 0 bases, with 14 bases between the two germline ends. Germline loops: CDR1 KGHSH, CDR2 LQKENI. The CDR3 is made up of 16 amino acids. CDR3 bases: TGTGCCAGCTCACTCTCGGGGATTACTAGCACAGATACGCAGTATTTT. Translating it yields CASSLSGITSTDTQYF.

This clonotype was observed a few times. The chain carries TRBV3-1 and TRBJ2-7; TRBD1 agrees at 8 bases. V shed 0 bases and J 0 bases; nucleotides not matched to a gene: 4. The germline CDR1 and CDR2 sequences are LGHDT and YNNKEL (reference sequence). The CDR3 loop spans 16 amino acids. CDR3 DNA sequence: TGTGCCAGCAGCCAAGATCTGGGGACAGGCTCCTACGAGCAGTACTTC. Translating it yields CASSQDLGTGSYEQYF.

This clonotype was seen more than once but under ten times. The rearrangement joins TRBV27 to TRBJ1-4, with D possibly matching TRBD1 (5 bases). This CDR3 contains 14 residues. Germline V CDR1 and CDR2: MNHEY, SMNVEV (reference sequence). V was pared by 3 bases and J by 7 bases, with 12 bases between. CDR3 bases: TGTGCCAGCAGTTTGTACTCCCAGGGTGAAAAACTGTTTTTT. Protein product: CASSLYSQGEKLFF.

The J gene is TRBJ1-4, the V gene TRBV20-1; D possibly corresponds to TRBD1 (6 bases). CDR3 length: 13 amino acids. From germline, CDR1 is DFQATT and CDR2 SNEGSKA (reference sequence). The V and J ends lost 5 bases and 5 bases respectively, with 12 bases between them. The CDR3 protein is CSAGHRDNEKLFF. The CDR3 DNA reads TGCAGTGCTGGGCACAGGGACAATGAAAAACTGTTTTTT.

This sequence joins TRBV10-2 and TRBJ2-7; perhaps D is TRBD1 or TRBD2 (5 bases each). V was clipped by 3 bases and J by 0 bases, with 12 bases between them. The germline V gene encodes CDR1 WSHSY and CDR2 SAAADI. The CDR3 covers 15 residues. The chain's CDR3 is CASSDLGDPSYEQYF. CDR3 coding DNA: TGCGCCAGCAGTGATCTAGGGGACCCCTCCTACGAGCAGTACTTC.

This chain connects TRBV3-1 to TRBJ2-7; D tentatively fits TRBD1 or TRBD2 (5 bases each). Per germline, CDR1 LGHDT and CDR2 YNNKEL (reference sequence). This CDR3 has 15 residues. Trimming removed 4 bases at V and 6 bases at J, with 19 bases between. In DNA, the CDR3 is TGTGCCAGCAGCCCCCTCCCCTCAGGGAGTGGCGAGCAGTACTTC. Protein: CASSPLPSGSGEQYF.

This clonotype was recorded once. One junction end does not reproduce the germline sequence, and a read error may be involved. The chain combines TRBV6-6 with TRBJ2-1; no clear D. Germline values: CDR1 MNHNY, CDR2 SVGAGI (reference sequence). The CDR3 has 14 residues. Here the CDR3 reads CASRYSSGYNEQFF. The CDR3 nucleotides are TGTGCCAGCAGGTACTCTTCCGGGTACAATGAGCAGTTCTTC.

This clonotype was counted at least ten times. The CDR3 protein is CASTLDGYQPQHF. CDR3 nucleotides: TGTGCCAGCACCCTGGACGGGTATCAGCCCCAGCATTTT. The V gene is TRBV12-3 or TRBV12-4, the J gene TRBJ1-5, with D unclear. Trimming took off 7 bases at V and 5 bases at J, with 12 bases between the two ends. CDR3 length equals 13 residues.

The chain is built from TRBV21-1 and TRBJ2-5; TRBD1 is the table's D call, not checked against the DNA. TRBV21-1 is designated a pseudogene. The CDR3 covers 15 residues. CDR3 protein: CASSTTGAVQETQYF. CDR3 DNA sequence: TGTGCCAGCAGCACCACAGGGGCAGTCCAAGAGACCCAGTACTTC.

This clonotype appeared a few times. In nucleotides, the CDR3 is TGTGCCAGCAGCAAAGCCCCAGGCCTCACAGATACGCAGTATTTT. The encoded protein is CASSKAPGLTDTQYF. V usage is TRBV21-1 and J usage is TRBJ2-3. TRBV21-1 is termed a pseudogene. CDR3 length: 15 residues.

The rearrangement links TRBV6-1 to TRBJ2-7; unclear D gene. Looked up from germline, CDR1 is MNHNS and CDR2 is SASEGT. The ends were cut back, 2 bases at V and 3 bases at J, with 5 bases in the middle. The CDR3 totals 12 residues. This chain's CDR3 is CASSELIYEQYF. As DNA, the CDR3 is TGTGCCAGCAGTGAACTGATCTACGAGCAGTACTTC.

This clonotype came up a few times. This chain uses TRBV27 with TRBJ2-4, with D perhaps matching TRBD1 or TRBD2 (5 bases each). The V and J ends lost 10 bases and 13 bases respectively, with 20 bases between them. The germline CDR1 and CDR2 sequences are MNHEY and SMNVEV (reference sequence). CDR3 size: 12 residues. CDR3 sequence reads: CATKRGLGEQYF. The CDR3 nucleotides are TGTGCCACCAAGAGGGGATTAGGGGAGCAGTACTTC.